Listed here are 10 T cell receptor beta chains from one sample, sequenced in a study of cytomegalovirus exposure and HLA in healthy donors. PCR primers comprised 60 Vbeta and 13 Jbeta primers. TCRdb's copy holds only in-frame clones and misses some; the assay was immunoSEQ multiplex PCR. This sample contains approximately 190,000 clones. Input material: PBMCs. The receptors here all came from a boy aged 5-17 years in good health and CMV-seronegative.

The chain recombines TRBV11-2 with TRBJ1-3; D ambiguous. Germline assignment: CDR1 SGHAT and CDR2 FQNNGV. V shed 2 bases and J shed 0 bases, with 11 bases lying between them. This CDR3 is 16 amino acids long. DNA of the CDR3: TGTGCCAGCAGCTTAACGGTTCCCTCCTCTGGAAACACCATATATTTT. This gives the protein CASSLTVPSSGNTIYF.

This chain connects TRBV5-3 to TRBJ2-6; weak D call: TRBD1 (5 bases). TRBV5-3 is an ORF; its function is uncertain. This CDR3 is 16 amino acids long. V was pared by 7 bases and J by 1 base, with 15 bases between. The CDR3, as DNA: TGTGCCAGACTCTGGGCACAGGCGTCTGGGGCCAACGTCCTGACTTTC. Translation: CARLWAQASGANVLTF.

The chain couples TRBV7-3 to TRBJ2-1, with 13 bases that match TRBD2. There are 15 residues in the CDR3. Germline V gene sequence: CDR1 SGHTA, CDR2 FQGTGA. V trimming: 3 bases; J trimming: 9 bases; junction bases outside the gene matches: 5. DNA for the CDR3: TGTGCCAGCAGCTTTGGGACTAGCGGGGTCGGTGAGCAGTTCTTC. This translates into CASSFGTSGVGEQFF.

The chain employs TRBV7-6 and TRBJ1-5; D possibly corresponds to TRBD1 (5 bases). This CDR3 is 15 amino acids long. Germline V gene lookup returns CDR1 SGHVS and CDR2 FNYEAQ. Trimming pared 5 bases from V and 3 bases from J, leaving 14 bases between. As DNA, the CDR3 is TGTGCCAGCAGCCCGATGGCAGGGCACAATCAGCCCCAGCATTTT. Translating it yields CASSPMAGHNQPQHF.

The chain links TRBV11-2 to TRBJ2-5; TRBD1 agrees at 8 bases. With the DNA end fitting TRBJ2-7 better, the J assignment may be wrong. The CDR3 consists of 16 residues. The V gene's germline CDR1 is SGHAT and CDR2 FQNNGV. Here the CDR3 reads CASSSGQGTLTYEQYF. The CDR3, as DNA: TGTGCCAGCAGCTCAGGACAGGGTACTCTCACCTACGAGCAGTACTTC.

The chain recombines TRBV19 with TRBJ2-7; 10 nucleotides align to TRBD1. After removal of 3 bases from V and 3 bases from J, the junction contained 2 bases not matched to a gene. The CDR3 length is 14 residues. Germline CDR1 is LNHDA and CDR2 is SQIVND (reference sequence). The CDR3 protein is CASSMWDRGYEQYF. The CDR3 coding sequence is TGTGCCAGTAGTATGTGGGACAGGGGCTACGAGCAGTACTTC.

This rearrangement joins TRBV13 to TRBJ1-5; D perhaps matches TRBD1 (6 bases). The V end lost 4 bases, the J end lost 2 bases, and 12 bases lay between the germline ends. The CDR3 is made up of 15 amino acids. Germline CDR1 reads PRHDT; CDR2 reads FYEKMQ (reference sequence). In nucleotides, the CDR3 is TGTGCCAGCAGCTCGACCAGACAGGGCAATCAGCCCCAGCATTTT. Protein: CASSSTRQGNQPQHF.

The rearrangement joins TRBV6-5 to TRBJ2-6, with 10 bases identical to TRBD1. Trimming cost V 4 bases and J 0 bases; bases outside gene matches: 0. From germline, CDR1 is MNHEY and CDR2 SVGAGI. The CDR3 has 16 residues. CDR3 DNA: TGTGCCAGCAGTTGGACAGGGGGCTCTGGGGCCAACGTCCTGACTTTC. It encodes CASSWTGGSGANVLTF.

The chain carries TRBV5-4 and TRBJ2-2; TRBD1 agrees at 9 bases. V lost 3 bases and J lost 6; bases outside the gene matches: 3. There are 14 residues in the CDR3. Germline CDR1 reads SGHNT; CDR2 reads YYREEE (reference sequence). CDR3 residues: CASSWGQGAGELFF. The CDR3 coding sequence is TGTGCCAGCAGCTGGGGACAGGGCGCCGGGGAGCTGTTTTTT.

The V call is TRBV7-9, the J call TRBJ2-2, with a weak D call TRBD2 (6 bases). V lost 3 bases to trimming and J lost 3 bases, with 11 bases between them. The CDR3 length is 15 residues. Germline lookup yields CDR1 SEHNR and CDR2 FQNEAQ (reference sequence). The CDR3 loop reads CASSLVGGDTGELFF. Written as DNA, the CDR3 is TGTGCCAGCAGCTTGGTGGGAGGTGACACCGGGGAGCTGTTTTTT.